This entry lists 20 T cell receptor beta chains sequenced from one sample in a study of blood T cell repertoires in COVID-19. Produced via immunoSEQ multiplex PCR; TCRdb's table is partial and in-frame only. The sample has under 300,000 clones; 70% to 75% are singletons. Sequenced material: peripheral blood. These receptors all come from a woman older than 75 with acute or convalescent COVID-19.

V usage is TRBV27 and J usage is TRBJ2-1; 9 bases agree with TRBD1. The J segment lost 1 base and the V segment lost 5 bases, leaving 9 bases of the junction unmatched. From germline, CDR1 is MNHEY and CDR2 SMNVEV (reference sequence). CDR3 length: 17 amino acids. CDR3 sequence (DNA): TGTGCCAGCAGTCCGGGGACAGGGAAACTTTCCTACAATGAGCAGTTCTTC. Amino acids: CASSPGTGKLSYNEQFF.

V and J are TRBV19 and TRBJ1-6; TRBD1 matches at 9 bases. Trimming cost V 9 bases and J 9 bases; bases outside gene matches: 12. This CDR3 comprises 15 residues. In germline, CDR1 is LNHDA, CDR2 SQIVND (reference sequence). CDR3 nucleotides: TGTGCCAGCTCCACAGGGGGCGGTTCCGGTTCACCCCTCCACTTT. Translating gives CASSTGGGSGSPLHF.

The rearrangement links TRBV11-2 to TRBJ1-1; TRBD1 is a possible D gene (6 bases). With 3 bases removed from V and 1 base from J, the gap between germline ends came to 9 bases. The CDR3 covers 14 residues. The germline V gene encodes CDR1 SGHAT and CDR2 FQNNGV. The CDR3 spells CASSFAGANTEAFF. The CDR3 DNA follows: TGTGCCAGCAGCTTTGCGGGGGCGAACACTGAAGCTTTCTTT.

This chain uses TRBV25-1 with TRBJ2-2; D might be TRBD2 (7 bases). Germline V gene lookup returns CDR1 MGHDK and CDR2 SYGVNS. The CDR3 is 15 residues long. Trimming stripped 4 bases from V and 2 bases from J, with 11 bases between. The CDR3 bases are TGTGCCAGCAGTGCGGGGGGCGTCAACACCGGGGAGCTGTTTTTT. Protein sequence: CASSAGGVNTGELFF.

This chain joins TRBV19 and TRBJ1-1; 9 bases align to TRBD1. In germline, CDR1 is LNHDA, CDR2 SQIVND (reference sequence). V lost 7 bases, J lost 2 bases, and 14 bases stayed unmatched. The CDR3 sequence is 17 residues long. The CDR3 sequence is CASIQARGQGSNTEAFF. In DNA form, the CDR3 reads TGTGCCAGTATCCAAGCCCGGGGACAGGGAAGTAACACTGAAGCTTTCTTT.

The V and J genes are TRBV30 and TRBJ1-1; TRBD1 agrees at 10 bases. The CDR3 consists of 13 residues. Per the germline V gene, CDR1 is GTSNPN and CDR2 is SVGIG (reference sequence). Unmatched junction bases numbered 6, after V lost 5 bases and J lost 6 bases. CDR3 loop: CAWGGTGVAEAFF. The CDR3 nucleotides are TGTGCCTGGGGGGGGACAGGGGTCGCTGAAGCTTTCTTT.

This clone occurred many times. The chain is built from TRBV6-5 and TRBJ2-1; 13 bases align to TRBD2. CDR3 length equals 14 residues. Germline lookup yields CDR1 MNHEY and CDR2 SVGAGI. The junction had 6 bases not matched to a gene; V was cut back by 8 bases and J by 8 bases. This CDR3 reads CASQLAGGLDEQFF. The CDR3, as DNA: TGTGCCAGCCAACTAGCGGGGGGGCTGGATGAGCAGTTCTTC.

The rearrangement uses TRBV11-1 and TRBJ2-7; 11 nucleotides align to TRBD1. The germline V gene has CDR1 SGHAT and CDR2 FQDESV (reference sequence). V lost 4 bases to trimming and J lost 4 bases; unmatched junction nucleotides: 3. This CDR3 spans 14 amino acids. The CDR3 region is CASSSRDRGYEQYF. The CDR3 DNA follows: TGTGCCAGCAGCTCGCGGGACAGGGGGTACGAGCAGTACTTC.

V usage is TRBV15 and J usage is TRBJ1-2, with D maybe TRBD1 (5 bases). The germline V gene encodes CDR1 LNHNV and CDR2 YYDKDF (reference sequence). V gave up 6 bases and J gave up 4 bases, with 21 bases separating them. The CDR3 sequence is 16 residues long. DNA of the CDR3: TGTGCCACCAGTCCCCCGATCCGGGCCAGGGCCTATGGCTACACCTTC. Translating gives CATSPPIRARAYGYTF.

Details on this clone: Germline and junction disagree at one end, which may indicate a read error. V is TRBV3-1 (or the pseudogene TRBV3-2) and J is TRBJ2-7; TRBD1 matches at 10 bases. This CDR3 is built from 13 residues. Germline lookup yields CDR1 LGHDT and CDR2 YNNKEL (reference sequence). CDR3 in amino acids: CATGTGVSYEQYF. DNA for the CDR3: TGCGCGACCGGGACAGGGGTCTCCTACGAGCAGTACTTC.

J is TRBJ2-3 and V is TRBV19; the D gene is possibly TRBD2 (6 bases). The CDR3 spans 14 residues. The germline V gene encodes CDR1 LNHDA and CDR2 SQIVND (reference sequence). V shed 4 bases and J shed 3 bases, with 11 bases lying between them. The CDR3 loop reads CASSTWDWTDTQYF. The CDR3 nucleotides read TGTGCCAGTAGTACCTGGGACTGGACAGATACGCAGTATTTT.

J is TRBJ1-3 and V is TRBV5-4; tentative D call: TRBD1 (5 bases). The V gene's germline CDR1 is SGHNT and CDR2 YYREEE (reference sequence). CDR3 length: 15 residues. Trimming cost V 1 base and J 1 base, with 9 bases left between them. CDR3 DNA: TGTGCCAGCAGCTTGAAAACAGGTTCTGGAAACACCATATATTTT. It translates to CASSLKTGSGNTIYF.

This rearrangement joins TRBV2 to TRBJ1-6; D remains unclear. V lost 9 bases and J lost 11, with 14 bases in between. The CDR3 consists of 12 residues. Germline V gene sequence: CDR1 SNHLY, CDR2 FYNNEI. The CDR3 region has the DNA TGTGCCAGTCGCATTTCCAACACACCCCTCCACTTT. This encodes CASRISNTPLHF.

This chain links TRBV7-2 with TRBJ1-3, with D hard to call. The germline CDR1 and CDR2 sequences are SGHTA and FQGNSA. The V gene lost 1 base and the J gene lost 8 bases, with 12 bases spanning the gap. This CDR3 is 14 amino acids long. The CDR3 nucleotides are TGTGCCAGCAGCTTAGGATCCGGGTCGGACACCATATATTTT. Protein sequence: CASSLGSGSDTIYF.

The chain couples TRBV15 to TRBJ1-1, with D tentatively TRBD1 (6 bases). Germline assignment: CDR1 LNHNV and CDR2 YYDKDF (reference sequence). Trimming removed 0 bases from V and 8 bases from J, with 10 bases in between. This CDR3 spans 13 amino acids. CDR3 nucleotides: TGTGCCACCAGCAGAGACAGGGGTCAAGAAGCTTTCTTT. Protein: CATSRDRGQEAFF.

The CDR3 sequence is CASSHKQCCGGALRYGYTF. The CDR3 coding sequence is TGCGCCAGCAGCCACAAACAGTGCTGCGGCGGGGCGCTACGGTATGGCTACACCTTC. This chain links TRBV23-1 with TRBJ1-2, with a tentative D call TRBD1 (5 bases). TRBV23-1 is an open reading frame whose function is uncertain. This CDR3 has 19 amino acids. V shed 6 bases and J shed 5 bases, with 31 bases lying between them.

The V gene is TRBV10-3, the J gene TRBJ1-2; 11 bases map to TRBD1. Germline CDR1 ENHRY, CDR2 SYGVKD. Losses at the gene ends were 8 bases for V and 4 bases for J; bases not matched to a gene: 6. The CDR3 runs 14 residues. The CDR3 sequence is CAIGQGAVGYGYTF. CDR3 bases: TGTGCCATCGGACAGGGGGCCGTTGGCTATGGCTACACCTTC.

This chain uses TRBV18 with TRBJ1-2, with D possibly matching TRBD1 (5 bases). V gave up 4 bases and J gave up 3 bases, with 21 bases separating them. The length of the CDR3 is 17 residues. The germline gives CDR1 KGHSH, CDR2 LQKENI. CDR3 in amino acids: CASSLLPPDGGDYGYTF. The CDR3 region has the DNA TGTGCCAGCTCACTTCTACCTCCTGACGGGGGGGACTATGGCTACACCTTC. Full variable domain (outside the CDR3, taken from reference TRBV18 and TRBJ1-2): NAGVMQNPRHLVRRRGQEARLRCSPMKGHSHVYWYRQLPEEGLKFMVYLQKENIIDESGMPKERFSAEFPKEGPSILRIQQVVRGDSAAYFCASSLLPPDGGDYGYTFGSGTRLTVV.

The CDR3 region is CASSQWVGASGNTIYF. The CDR3 nucleotides read TGTGCCAGCAGCCAGTGGGTGGGGGCCTCTGGAAACACCATATATTTT. The V gene is TRBV3-1 (or the pseudogene TRBV3-2), the J gene TRBJ1-3, with a weak D call TRBD1 (6 bases). Trimming took 3 bases from V and 0 from J, leaving 12 bases between them. The CDR3 extends over 16 amino acids. The germline V gene encodes CDR1 LGHDT and CDR2 YNNKEL (reference sequence).

CDR3 in DNA: TGCAGCGTTGACATCGGAGAAGATACGCAGTATTTT. This sequence encodes CSVDIGEDTQYF. The gene calls are TRBV29-1 and TRBJ2-3; the D is unclear. CDR1 and CDR2 from the germline V gene are SQVTM and ANQGSEA. CDR3 length equals 12 residues. Trimming took off 3 bases at V and 5 bases at J, with 9 bases between the two ends.